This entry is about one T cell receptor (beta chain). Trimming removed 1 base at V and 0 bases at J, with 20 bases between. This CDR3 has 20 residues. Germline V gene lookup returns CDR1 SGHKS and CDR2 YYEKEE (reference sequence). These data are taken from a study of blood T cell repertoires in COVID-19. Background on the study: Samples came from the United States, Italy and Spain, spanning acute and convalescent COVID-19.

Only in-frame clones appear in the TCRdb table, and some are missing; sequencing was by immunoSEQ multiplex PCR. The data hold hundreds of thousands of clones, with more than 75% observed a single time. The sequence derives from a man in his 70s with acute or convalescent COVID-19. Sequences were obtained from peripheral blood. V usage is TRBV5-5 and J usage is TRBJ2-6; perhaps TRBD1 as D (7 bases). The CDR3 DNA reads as TGTGCCAGCAGCTTGATTAATCTGGCAGGGGGACTCTCTGGGGCCAACGTCCTGACTTTC. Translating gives CASSLINLAGGLSGANVLTF. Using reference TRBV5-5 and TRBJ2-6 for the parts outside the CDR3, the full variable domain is DAGVTQSPTHLIKTRGQQVTLRCSPISGHKSVSWYQQVLGQGPQFIFQYYEKEERGRGNFPDRFSARQFPNYSSELNVNALLLGDSALYLCASSLINLAGGLSGANVLTFGAGSRLTVL.